The T cell receptor beta chain described here comes from a study of T-cell reconstitution after alpha-beta-depleted transplantation in children. General study results and limits: Several hundred expanded graft clones reportedly gave rise to the alpha-beta T cells present about two months after transplant. Hyperexpanded clones declined; after one year, newly produced T cells mostly supplied diversity.

This clonotype has only one observation. What it recognizes is unknown. This CDR3 contains 15 residues. Trimming removed 8 bases from V and 2 bases from J, with 17 bases in between. The germline gives CDR1 SEHNR, CDR2 FQNEAQ (reference sequence). As it was prepared, the TCRbeta library received unique molecular identifiers. TCRdb re-called the PCR reads with MiXCR, one entry per CDR3 protein. The sample carries about a million distinct CDR3 sequences, 25% to 30% recorded once. This chain joins TRBV7-9 and TRBJ2-3; D is undetermined. The input for sequencing was PBMCs, mostly from graft donor cells, taken 360 days after TCRalphabeta/CD19-depleted stem cell transplant. This TCR was recovered from a boy younger than two who had a stem cell transplant for SCID, so the T cells may come from the graft donor. The CDR3 DNA follows: TGTGCCAGCGCCCCACGAGTCGGTAACACAGATACGCAGTATTTT. Its protein is CASAPRVGNTDTQYF. Together with reference TRBV7-9 and TRBJ2-3, the CDR3 gives the full variable domain: DTGVSQNPRHKITKRGQNVTFRCDPISEHNRLYWYRQTLGQGPEFLTYFQNEAQLEKSRLLSDRFSAERPKGSFSTLEIQRTEQGDSAMYLCASAPRVGNTDTQYFGPGTRLTVL.